This TCR beta chain emerged from a study of shared clonotypes between healthy human individuals. Here immunoSEQ multiplex PCR was the method, and the copy in TCRdb shows in-frame clones only, minus some. This sample yields 850,000 to 1,100,000 clones, of which 70% to 80% are seen a single time; approximately 0.9% belongs to the top ten. The germline V gene encodes CDR1 SGHRS and CDR2 YFSETQ. The CDR3 sequence is 15 residues long. Deletions cut 0 bases from V and 3 bases from J, with 9 bases between. The J gene is TRBJ1-4, the V gene TRBV5-1, with a possible D match to TRBD1 (5 bases). The clonotype originates from a man in his late teens or twenties in good health. Some clones in this sample may be carry-over from other donors' samples. Sequenced material: memory CD4+ T cells from PBMCs. Subset indicated: CD45RA-negative fraction. CDR3 bases: TGCGCCAGCAGCTTGGCCTTGGGGGCTAATGAAAAACTGTTTTTT. It codes for CASSLALGANEKLFF.